Each of the 14 T cell receptor beta chains below was sequenced from the same sample in a study of regulatory T cells in long-lasting Graves disease. Time point denoted: newly diagnosed GD, antithyroid drugs for less than 3 months. Making the TCR library involved RNA that had been extracted from PBMCs. TCR beta libraries were built with iRepertoire HTBI primers and Arm-PCR of CDR3 regions. TCRdb re-analysed the multiplex PCR reads in MiXCR, keeping a single row per CDR3 protein. The table records over 350,000 distinct CDR3 sequences, roughly 15% of them present only once. The sample also formed part of further work on T cells in Graves' hyperthyroidism and ophthalmopathy.

The sample was peripheral blood mononuclear cells (PBMCs), taken at new diagnosis, from a patient treated with antithyroid drugs. The receptors were sampled from a woman aged 50 to 60 with Graves disease.

This clonotype was seen repeatedly, ten times or more. V and J are TRBV12-3 or TRBV12-4 and TRBJ1-5; 7 bases line up with TRBD1. V was pared by 3 bases and J by 4 bases, with 12 bases of the junction left unmatched. The CDR3 has 17 amino acids. CDR3 amino acids: CASSLGSRGGRNQPQHF. CDR3 nucleotide sequence: TGTGCCAGCAGTTTGGGCTCCAGGGGGGGGAGAAATCAGCCCCAGCATTTT.

This clonotype was detected many times. V usage is TRBV5-1 and J usage is TRBJ1-2; the match to TRBD1 covers 12 bases. The J segment lost 6 bases and the V segment lost 4 bases, leaving 4 bases of the junction unmatched. This CDR3 has 14 residues. The germline V gene has CDR1 SGHRS and CDR2 YFSETQ. CDR3: CASSPGQGADGYTF. CDR3 in DNA: TGCGCCAGCAGCCCGGGACAGGGGGCGGATGGCTACACCTTC.

V is TRBV19 and J is TRBJ2-1, with D possibly TRBD1 on 6 matching bases. The germline gives CDR1 LNHDA, CDR2 SQIVND (reference sequence). The ends were cut back, 1 base at V and 4 bases at J, with 14 bases in the middle. This CDR3 has 16 residues. The CDR3 DNA sequence: TGTGCCAGTAGTATAGCTCAGGGGATACCGTACAATGAGCAGTTCTTC. Protein product: CASSIAQGIPYNEQFF.

The V gene is TRBV2, the J gene TRBJ2-1; 12 bases match TRBD2. The CDR3 is 15 residues long. The junction had 8 bases not matched to a gene; V was cut back by 6 bases and J by 8 bases. Germline lookup yields CDR1 SNHLY and CDR2 FYNNEI. The chain's CDR3 is CASRLGLAGSDEQFF. CDR3 in DNA: TGTGCCAGCAGATTAGGACTAGCGGGATCTGATGAGCAGTTCTTC.

The chain carries TRBV6-2 or TRBV6-3 and TRBJ1-6; D is ambiguous. CDR3 length: 15 amino acids. V lost 4 bases and J lost 6, with 13 bases in between. Germline lookup yields CDR1 MNHEY and CDR2 SVGEGT. CDR3 residues: CASSLYSYANSPLHF. CDR3 nucleotide sequence: TGTGCCAGCAGTTTGTACAGCTATGCTAATTCACCCCTCCACTTT.

This clonotype has more than one count but fewer than ten. The chain uses TRBV3-1 and TRBJ2-3; D remains unclear. CDR1 is LGHDT and CDR2 is YNNKEL in the germline V gene (reference sequence). The CDR3 length is 11 residues. Trimming cost V 4 bases and J 7 bases, with 6 bases left between them. The CDR3 coding sequence is TGTGCCAGCAGCCTCGGGTATACGCAGTATTTT. Translating it yields CASSLGYTQYF.

This clonotype showed up many times. The chain combines TRBV2 with TRBJ2-2; maybe TRBD1 (6 bases). CDR1 and CDR2 from the germline V gene are SNHLY and FYNNEI. V shed 3 bases and J shed 1 base, with 15 bases lying between them. The CDR3 loop spans 17 amino acids. The CDR3 sequence is CASSDDAGAGNTGELFF. Here the CDR3 DNA reads TGTGCCAGCAGTGATGATGCAGGGGCCGGGAACACCGGGGAGCTGTTTTTT.

This clonotype was observed at least ten times. V usage is TRBV27 and J usage is TRBJ2-3, with TRBD2 matching 7 bases. CDR3 length: 16 amino acids. CDR1 and CDR2 (germline): MNHEY, SMNVEV (reference sequence). The ends lost 6 bases at V and 5 bases at J; junction bases unmatched: 14. In DNA form, the CDR3 reads TGTGCCAGCAGCCACCTGCGGCGGGAGTCAGTAGATACGCAGTATTTT. Amino acid sequence: CASSHLRRESVDTQYF.

This clonotype appeared a few times. This chain links TRBV15 with TRBJ1-1; TRBD1 matches 8 bases. Trimming removed 1 base from V and 3 bases from J; junction bases left unmatched: 4. CDR1 and CDR2 from the germline V gene are LNHNV and YYDKDF (reference sequence). CDR3 size: 15 residues. The CDR3 sequence is CATSRVDRGDTEAFF. CDR3 sequence (DNA): TGTGCCACCAGCAGAGTCGACAGGGGAGACACTGAAGCTTTCTTT.

This clonotype was detected many times. The chain carries TRBV28 and TRBJ1-1; 8 nucleotides match TRBD1. V shed 5 bases and J 6 bases; nucleotides not matched to a gene: 11. The germline gives CDR1 MDHEN, CDR2 SYDVKM. The CDR3 extends over 15 amino acids. CDR3 region: CASSIRRGQDAEAFF. The CDR3 nucleotides are TGTGCCAGCAGTATCCGCCGGGGACAGGACGCTGAAGCTTTCTTT.

The chain has TRBV28 and TRBJ2-1; 10 nucleotides agree with TRBD2. This CDR3 region has 14 residues. The J segment lost 4 bases and the V segment lost 9 bases, leaving 6 bases of the junction unmatched. The germline CDR1 and CDR2 sequences are MDHEN and SYDVKM. Written as DNA, the CDR3 is TGTGCCAGTCTACGGACTAGCGGTTACAATGAGCAGTTCTTC. It encodes CASLRTSGYNEQFF. Drawing the rest from reference TRBV28 and TRBJ2-1, the complete variable domain is DVKVTQSSRYLVKRTGEKVFLECVQDMDHENMFWYRQDPGLGLRLIYFSYDVKMKEKGDIPEGYSVSREKKERFSLILESASTNQTSMYLCASLRTSGYNEQFFGPGTRLTVL.

The sample holds a few counts of this clonotype. The chain carries TRBV5-1 and TRBJ2-2; TRBD2 might be the D (6 bases). Germline CDR1 SGHRS, CDR2 YFSETQ. This CDR3 contains 15 residues. The V end was cut by 4 bases, the J end by 4 bases, with 14 bases between. The CDR3 loop is CASSVPGTLTGELFF. The CDR3, as DNA: TGCGCCAGCAGCGTCCCCGGGACTCTCACCGGGGAGCTGTTTTTT.

This clonotype was recorded many times. The chain employs TRBV5-1 and TRBJ2-1; D remains unclear. Looked up from germline, CDR1 is SGHRS and CDR2 is YFSETQ. V was clipped by 0 bases and J by 2 bases, with 12 bases between them. There are 16 residues in the CDR3. The CDR3 is CASSLEAGQAYNEQFF. CDR3 nucleotide sequence: TGCGCCAGCAGCTTGGAGGCCGGGCAAGCCTACAATGAGCAGTTCTTC.

The sample holds many counts of this clonotype. The V call is TRBV28, the J call TRBJ1-4; TRBD1 agrees at 9 bases. The CDR3 covers 16 residues. The V segment lost 6 bases and the J segment 8 bases; nucleotides outside the gene matches: 13. CDR1 and CDR2 from the germline V gene are MDHEN and SYDVKM. As DNA, the CDR3 is TGTGCCAGCAGCATCATCTCGGGACAGGGAGGAGAAAAACTGTTTTTT. Translated, it gives CASSIISGQGGEKLFF. The full variable domain, in which reference TRBV28 and TRBJ1-4 provide the parts outside the CDR3, is DVKVTQSSRYLVKRTGEKVFLECVQDMDHENMFWYRQDPGLGLRLIYFSYDVKMKEKGDIPEGYSVSREKKERFSLILESASTNQTSMYLCASSIISGQGGEKLFFGSGTQLSVL.